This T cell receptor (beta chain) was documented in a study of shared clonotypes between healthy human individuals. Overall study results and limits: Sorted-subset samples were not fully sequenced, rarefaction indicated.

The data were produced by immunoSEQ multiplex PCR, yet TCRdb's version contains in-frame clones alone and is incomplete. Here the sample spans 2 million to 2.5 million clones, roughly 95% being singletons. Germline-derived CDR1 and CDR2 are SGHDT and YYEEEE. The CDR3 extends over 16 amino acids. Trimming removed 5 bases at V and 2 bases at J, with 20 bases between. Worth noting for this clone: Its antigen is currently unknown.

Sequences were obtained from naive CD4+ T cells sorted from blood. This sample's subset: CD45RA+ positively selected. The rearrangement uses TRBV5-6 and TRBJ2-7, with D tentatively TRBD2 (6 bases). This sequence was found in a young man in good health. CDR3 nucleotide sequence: TGTGCCAGCAGGCCCGCGGCGGGGATTTTTGCCTACGAGCAGTACTTC. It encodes CASRPAAGIFAYEQYF.